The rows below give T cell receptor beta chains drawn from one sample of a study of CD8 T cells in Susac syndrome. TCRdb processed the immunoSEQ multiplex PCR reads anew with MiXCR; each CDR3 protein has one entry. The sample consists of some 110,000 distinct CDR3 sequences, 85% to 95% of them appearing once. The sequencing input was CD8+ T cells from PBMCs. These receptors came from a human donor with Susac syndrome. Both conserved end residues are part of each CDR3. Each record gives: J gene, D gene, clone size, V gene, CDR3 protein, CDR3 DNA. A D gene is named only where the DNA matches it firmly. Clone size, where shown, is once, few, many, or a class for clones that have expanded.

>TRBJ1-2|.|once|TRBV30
CAWSVGQNSAYGYTF
TGTGCCTGGAGTGTTGGGCAGAACTCTGCCTATGGCTACACCTTC
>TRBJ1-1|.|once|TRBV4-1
CASSPRAHETTEAFF
TGCGCCAGCAGCCCAAGAGCTCATGAAACGACTGAAGCTTTCTTT
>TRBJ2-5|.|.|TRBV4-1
CASSQQDGRLQETQYF
TGCGCCAGCAGCCAGCAGGACGGCCGATTACAAGAGACCCAGTACTTC
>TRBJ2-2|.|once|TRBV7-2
CASSSPTNTGELFF
TGTGCCAGCAGCTCTCCCACGAACACCGGGGAGCTGTTTTTT
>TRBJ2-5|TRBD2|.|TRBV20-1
CSASRGGETQYF
TGCAGTGCTAGTCGGGGAGGGGAGACCCAGTACTTC
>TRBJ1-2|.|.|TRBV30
CAWRATVYGYTF
TGTGCCTGGAGGGCGACAGTCTATGGCTACACCTTC
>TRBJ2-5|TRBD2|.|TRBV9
CASSGGGGTQYF
TGTGCCAGCAGCGGGGGGGGAGGGACCCAGTACTTC
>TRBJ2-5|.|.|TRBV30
CAWSAKREFQETQYF
TGTGCCTGGAGTGCCAAAAGGGAATTCCAAGAGACCCAGTACTTC
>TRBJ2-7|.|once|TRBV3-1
CASSPITRTYEQYF
TGTGCCAGCAGCCCAATTACTCGAACCTACGAGCAGTACTTC
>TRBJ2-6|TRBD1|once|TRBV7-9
CASSLGGTGSLGGANVLTF
TGTGCCAGCAGCTTAGGTGGGACAGGGAGTCTTGGTGGGGCCAACGTCCTGACTTTC
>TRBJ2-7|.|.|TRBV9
CASSVGNGVGYEQYF
TGTGCCAGCAGCGTAGGTAACGGGGTTGGCTACGAGCAGTACTTC
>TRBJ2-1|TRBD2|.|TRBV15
CATSSLRTSGGYYNEQFF
TGTGCCACCAGCAGTCTTCGGACTAGCGGGGGCTACTACAATGAGCAGTTCTTC
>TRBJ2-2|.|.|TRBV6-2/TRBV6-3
CASSPDGNTGELFF
TGTGCCAGCAGCCCGGACGGGAACACCGGGGAGCTGTTTTTT
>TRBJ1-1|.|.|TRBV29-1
CSVFFRRGGGDTEVFF
TGCAGCGTTTTCTTCCGGCGGGGCGGCGGGGACACTGAAGTTTTCTTT
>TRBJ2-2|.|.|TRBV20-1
CSARVLPGELFF
TGCAGTGCTAGAGTCCTGCCCGGGGAGCTGTTTTTT
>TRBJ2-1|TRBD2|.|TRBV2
CASIAGEYNEQFF
TGTGCCAGCATAGCGGGGGAATACAATGAGCAGTTCTTC
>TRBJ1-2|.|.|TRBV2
CASSEIAGESVYGYTF
TGTGCCAGCAGTGAAATAGCAGGGGAGTCGGTCTATGGCTACACCTTC
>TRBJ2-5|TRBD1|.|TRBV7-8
CASSSTGTGAQETQYF
TGTGCCAGCAGCTCTACCGGGACAGGGGCACAAGAGACCCAGTACTTC
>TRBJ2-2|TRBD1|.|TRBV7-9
CASSSGTALNTGELFF
TGTGCCAGCAGTTCCGGGACAGCGCTGAACACCGGGGAGCTGTTTTTT
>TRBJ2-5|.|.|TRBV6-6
CASALGETQYF
TGTGCCAGTGCGCTCGGGGAGACCCAGTACTTC
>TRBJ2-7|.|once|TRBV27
CASSLSGHEQYF
TGTGCCAGCAGTTTATCTGGCCACGAGCAGTACTTC
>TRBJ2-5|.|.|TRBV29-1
CSVDGIRYQETQYF
TGCAGCGTTGATGGAATACGGTACCAAGAGACCCAGTACTTC
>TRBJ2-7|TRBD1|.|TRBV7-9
CASTRGQLEQYF
TGTGCCAGCACTAGGGGACAGCTCGAGCAGTACTTC
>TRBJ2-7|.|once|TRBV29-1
CSAEGGASYEQYF
TGCAGCGCCGAAGGGGGGGCCTCCTACGAGCAGTACTTC
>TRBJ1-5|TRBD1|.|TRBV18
CASSPGTGVHQPQHF
TGTGCCAGCTCACCTGGGACAGGAGTCCATCAGCCCCAGCATTTT
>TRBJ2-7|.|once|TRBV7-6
CASSLEGSPYEQYF
TGTGCCAGCAGCTTAGAGGGGAGTCCCTACGAGCAGTACTTC
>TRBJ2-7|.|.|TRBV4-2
CASSQGGGFSYEQYF
TGTGCCAGCAGCCAAGGGGGTGGGTTCTCCTACGAGCAGTACTTC
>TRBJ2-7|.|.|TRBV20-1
CSASGDFSYEQYF
TGCAGTGCTAGTGGTGACTTTTCCTACGAGCAGTACTTC
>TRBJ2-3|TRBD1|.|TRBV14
CASSQGRTNADRGTQYF
TGTGCCAGCAGCCAAGGTCGGACTAACGCGGACAGGGGTACGCAGTATTTT
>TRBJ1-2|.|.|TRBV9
CASSSDPGGGGGYTF
TGTGCCAGCAGCTCAGACCCTGGGGGGGGAGGTGGCTACACCTTC
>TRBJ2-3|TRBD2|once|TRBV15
CATSRDVGSGMDTQYF
TGTGCCACCAGCAGAGATGTGGGTAGCGGGATGGATACGCAGTATTTT
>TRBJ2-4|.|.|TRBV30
CAWSTLKGIQYF
TGTGCCTGGAGTACTCTAAAAGGGATTCAGTACTTC
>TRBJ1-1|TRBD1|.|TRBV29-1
CSVEKTGALTEAFF
TGCAGCGTTGAAAAGACAGGGGCTTTGACTGAAGCTTTCTTT
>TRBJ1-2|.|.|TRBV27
CASSLTPREGYTF
TGTGCCAGCAGTTTGACCCCCCGGGAGGGCTACACCTTC
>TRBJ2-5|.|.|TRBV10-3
CAISESAKQETQYF
TGTGCCATCAGTGAGTCGGCCAAACAAGAGACCCAGTACTTC
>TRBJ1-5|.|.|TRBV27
CASSLQGYQPQHF
TGTGCCAGCAGTTTACAAGGGTATCAGCCCCAGCATTTT